This T cell receptor (beta chain) was identified in a study of identifying expanded T cells in peripheral blood. The assay was immunoSEQ multiplex PCR, and TCRdb's table has in-frame clones only and misses some. This sample yields about 100,000 clones, of which approximately 88% are seen a single time; about 5.5% belongs to the top ten. This clone was seen once. Antigen specificity is unknown. This CDR3 spans 15 amino acids. Germline V lookup: CDR1 SGHAT, CDR2 FQDESV (reference sequence). Trimming cost V 5 bases and J 3 bases; bases outside gene matches: 7. Study-wide findings and caveats: Technical replicates showed around 1.3 changed clones; approximately 2 weeks around 15; four weeks 19. Variance in clone template counts between roughly 2-week samples significantly increased with total template count across all healthy donors.

Collection occurred without any documented infections or immune events in donors. The V call is TRBV11-1, the J call TRBJ2-1; 7 positions agree with TRBD1. This TCR was recovered from a person between 18 and 70 years old in good health. The sample comprised blood. The CDR3 is CASSPAGTDYNEQFF. The CDR3 nucleotides read TGTGCCAGCAGCCCCGCCGGGACAGACTACAATGAGCAGTTCTTC. The full variable domain, in which reference TRBV11-1 and TRBJ2-1 provide the parts outside the CDR3, is EAEVAQSPRYKITEKSQAVAFWCDPISGHATLYWYRQILGQGPELLVQFQDESVVDDSQLPKDRFSAERLKGVDSTLKIQPAELGDSAMYLCASSPAGTDYNEQFFGPGTRLTVL.